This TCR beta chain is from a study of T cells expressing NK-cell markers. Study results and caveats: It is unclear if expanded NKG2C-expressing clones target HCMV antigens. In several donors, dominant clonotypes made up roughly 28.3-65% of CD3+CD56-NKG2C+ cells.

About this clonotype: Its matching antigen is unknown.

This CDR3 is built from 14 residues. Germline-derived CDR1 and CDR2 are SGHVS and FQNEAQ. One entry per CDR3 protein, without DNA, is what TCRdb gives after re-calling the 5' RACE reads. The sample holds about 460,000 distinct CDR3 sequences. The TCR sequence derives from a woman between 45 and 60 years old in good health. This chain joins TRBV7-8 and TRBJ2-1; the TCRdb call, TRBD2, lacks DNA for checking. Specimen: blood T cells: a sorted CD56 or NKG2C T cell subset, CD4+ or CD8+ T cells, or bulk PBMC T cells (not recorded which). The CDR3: CASSSQRTSGEQFF. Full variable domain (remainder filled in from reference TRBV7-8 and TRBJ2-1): GAGVSQSPRYKVAKRGQDVALRCDPISGHVSLFWYQQALGQGPEFLTYFQNEAQLDKSGLPSDRFFAERPEGSVSTLKIQRTQQEDSAVYLCASSSQRTSGEQFFGPGTRLTVL.